Each of the 5 T cell receptor beta chains below was sequenced from the same sample in a study of T-cell reconstitution after alpha-beta-depleted transplantation in children. Unique molecular identifiers featured in how the TCRbeta library was prepared. TCRdb called the PCR reads again in MiXCR, with one record for every CDR3 protein. Here the sample spans approximately 650,000 distinct CDR3 sequences, roughly 14% being singletons. The sample consisted of PBMCs, taken before TCRalphabeta/CD19-depleted stem cell transplant. The receptor set was obtained from a girl aged 2 to 10 with congenital amegakaryocytic thrombocytopenia, due to receive a stem cell transplant.

This clonotype has ten or more counts. This sequence joins TRBV20-1 and TRBJ1-5; TRBD1 matches 7 bases. Germline loops: CDR1 DFQATT, CDR2 SNEGSKA (reference sequence). CDR3 length: 15 amino acids. The V segment lost 1 base and the J segment 5 bases; nucleotides outside the gene matches: 8. CDR3 protein: CSARGRQGGDQPQHF. As DNA, the CDR3 is TGCAGTGCTAGAGGACGACAGGGTGGGGATCAGCCCCAGCATTTT.

This clonotype was seen repeatedly, ten times or more. The V gene is TRBV29-1, the J gene TRBJ2-1; unclear D gene. This CDR3 has 12 residues. V lost 8 bases and J 4 bases, leaving 12 bases between the germline ends. Per the germline V gene, CDR1 is SQVTM and CDR2 is ANQGSEA. CDR3 in amino acids: CSPGPRYNEQFF. The DNA of the CDR3 is TGCAGCCCTGGTCCTAGGTACAATGAGCAGTTCTTC.

The chain carries TRBV15 and TRBJ2-1, with unresolved D. This CDR3 spans 15 amino acids. V lost 3 bases, J lost 6 bases, and 15 bases lay in between. Germline V gene sequence: CDR1 LNHNV, CDR2 YYDKDF (reference sequence). In DNA form, the CDR3 reads TGTGCCACCAGCAGCCGCAGTCTCCCTTCCAATGAGCAGTTCTTC. It specifies CATSSRSLPSNEQFF.

The J gene is TRBJ2-2, the V gene TRBV5-1, with 10 bases that match TRBD2. V gave up 4 bases and J gave up 0 bases; unmatched junction bases: 3. This CDR3 is built from 16 residues. Germline CDR1 SGHRS, CDR2 YFSETQ. The CDR3 bases are TGCGCCAGCAGCACTGGACTAGCGGCGAACACCGGGGAGCTGTTTTTT. Residues: CASSTGLAANTGELFF.

The genes are TRBV11-3 and TRBJ2-1, with 9 bases aligning to TRBD1. This CDR3 has 15 amino acids. The trim removed 2 bases at V and 8 bases at J, leaving 7 bases unmatched. The germline CDR1 and CDR2 sequences are SGHNT and YENEEA. CDR3 nucleotide sequence: TGTGCCAGCAGCTTACGCCGACAGGGGGGCGATGAGCAGTTCTTC. Its protein is CASSLRRQGGDEQFF.